The rows below give T cell receptor beta chains drawn from one sample of a study of cytomegalovirus exposure and HLA in healthy donors. The protocol was immunoSEQ multiplex PCR, while the TCRdb copy is restricted to in-frame clones and leaves out a portion. The sample shows around 49,000 clones, around 94% of them seen only once. Specimen: PBMCs. All receptors come from a man between 18 and 35 years old in good health and CMV-seronegative. Each CDR3 is given with its conserved first and last residue. The order of the fields is D gene, J gene, clone size, V gene, CDR3 protein, CDR3 DNA. D genes are given only for firm matches. The size of a clone is reported for some rows only, either as once, few or many, or as a class for expanded clones.

>TRBD2|TRBJ2-5|NA|TRBV28
CASRWTSGGQETQYF
TGTGCCAGCAGATGGACTAGCGGGGGGCAAGAGACCCAGTACTTC
>NA|TRBJ2-7|NA|TRBV6-4
CASRTGEVYEQYF
TGTGCCAGCAGGACCGGGGAGGTATACGAGCAGTACTTC
>NA|TRBJ2-3|NA|TRBV28
CASSFDRDMADTQYF
TGTGCCAGCAGTTTCGATCGGGACATGGCAGATACGCAGTATTTT
>TRBD1|TRBJ1-2|once|TRBV7-8
CASSYRGPTDYGYTF
TGTGCCAGCAGCTACAGGGGGCCGACGGACTATGGCTACACCTTC
>TRBD1|TRBJ2-2|NA|TRBV28
CASRRVVWDRGNTGELFF
TGTGCCAGCAGAAGAGTCGTGTGGGACAGGGGGAACACCGGGGAGCTGTTTTTT
>TRBD1|TRBJ1-2|NA|TRBV18
CASSPPGQGGDYGYTF
TGTGCCAGCTCACCACCGGGACAGGGCGGTGACTATGGCTACACCTTC
>NA|TRBJ1-1|NA|TRBV27
CASSPHGNTEAFF
TGTGCCAGCAGTCCCCACGGGAACACTGAAGCTTTCTTT
>TRBD2|TRBJ2-3|NA|TRBV28
CASSTRGTSGRTSTDTQYF
TGTGCCAGCAGTACGCGCGGGACTAGCGGGAGGACTAGCACAGATACGCAGTATTTT
>TRBD2|TRBJ2-1|NA|TRBV29-1
CSAGRESSEQFF
TGCAGCGCTGGGAGGGAGTCTTCTGAGCAGTTCTTC
>NA|TRBJ2-2|NA|TRBV19
CASRPRQALGGTGELFF
TGTGCCAGTAGACCCCGACAGGCCCTCGGGGGGACCGGGGAGCTGTTTTTT
>TRBD2|TRBJ2-5|NA|TRBV11-3
CASSSSPYSGFWPEETQYF
TGTGCCAGCAGCTCATCCCCGTATAGCGGGTTTTGGCCGGAAGAGACCCAGTACTTC
>NA|TRBJ2-5|NA|TRBV5-1
CASSSTSSSQETQYF
TGCGCCAGCAGCTCTACATCGTCTAGTCAGGAGACCCAGTACTTC
>TRBD1|TRBJ2-3|NA|TRBV11-2
CASSLRRDRASTDTQYF
TGTGCCAGCAGCCTCAGACGGGACAGGGCTAGCACAGATACGCAGTATTTT
>NA|TRBJ2-7|NA|TRBV14
CASSSRFRGYEQYF
TGTGCCAGCAGCTCTCGATTCCGGGGCTACGAGCAGTACTTC
>NA|TRBJ2-1|NA|TRBV9
CASSVAGSQNEQFF
TGTGCCAGCAGCGTAGCAGGGTCTCAAAATGAGCAGTTCTTC
>NA|TRBJ2-5|NA|TRBV6-1
CASSELSKTQETQYF
TGTGCCAGCAGTGAGCTTTCTAAAACGCAAGAGACCCAGTACTTC
>NA|TRBJ1-1|NA|TRBV28
CASSFTTANTEAFF
TGTGCCAGCAGTTTTACGACAGCGAACACTGAAGCTTTCTTT
>TRBD2|TRBJ2-1|NA|TRBV15
CATSRGHSGTLYNEQFF
TGTGCCACCAGCAGAGGTCATAGCGGGACCCTCTACAATGAGCAGTTCTTC
>TRBD1|TRBJ2-7|NA|TRBV5-1
CASSLEQGVFYEQYF
TGCGCCAGCAGCTTGGAACAGGGGGTTTTCTACGAGCAGTACTTC
>NA|TRBJ2-7|NA|TRBV7-2
CASSFGGNLPGYF
TGTGCCAGCAGCTTTGGCGGGAATCTCCCAGGGTACTTC
>NA|TRBJ2-6|once|TRBV19
CASSMSGAGANVLTF
TGTGCCAGTAGTATGTCAGGGGCTGGGGCCAACGTCCTGACTTTC
>TRBD1|TRBJ1-2|NA|TRBV4-3
CASSQDGQGALGYTF
TGCGCCAGCAGCCAAGACGGGCAGGGGGCACTTGGCTACACCTTC
>NA|TRBJ1-4|NA|TRBV28
CASSFVTGRNEKLFF
TGTGCCAGCAGTTTCGTAACAGGAAGGAATGAAAAACTGTTTTTT
>NA|TRBJ2-7|NA|TRBV28
CASSLGGLIGEQYF
TGTGCCAGCAGTTTGGGGGGACTCATCGGCGAGCAGTACTTC
>TRBD2|TRBJ2-7|NA|TRBV14
CASSQRGLAGGAHEQYF
TGTGCCAGCAGCCAACGTGGACTAGCGGGAGGGGCCCACGAGCAGTACTTC
>TRBD1|TRBJ1-1|NA|TRBV7-9
CASSAPGQHEAFF
TGTGCCAGCAGCGCTCCGGGACAGCATGAAGCTTTCTTT
>NA|TRBJ2-2|NA|TRBV6-6
CASRETSSGELFF
TGTGCCAGCAGGGAGACTAGTTCCGGGGAGCTGTTTTTT
>NA|TRBJ2-1|NA|TRBV9
CASSVGQGPGNEQFF
TGTGCCAGCAGCGTAGGCCAGGGCCCCGGCAATGAGCAGTTCTTC
>TRBD1|TRBJ2-1|NA|TRBV4-2
CASSQATGQGVYNEQFF
TGTGCCAGCAGCCAGGCGACGGGGCAGGGGGTTTACAATGAGCAGTTCTTC
>NA|TRBJ2-1|once|TRBV9
CASSVAGNEQFF
TGTGCCAGCAGCGTAGCGGGCAATGAGCAGTTCTTC
>TRBD2|TRBJ2-1|NA|TRBV7-3
CASSFGGGNEQFF
TGTGCCAGCAGCTTCGGCGGGGGCAATGAGCAGTTCTTC
>NA|TRBJ1-1|NA|TRBV18
CASSAKQEYTEAFF
TGTGCCAGCTCAGCTAAACAGGAATACACTGAAGCTTTCTTT
>TRBD2|TRBJ2-1|NA|TRBV6-1
CASSEGLAGAGEQFF
TGTGCCAGCAGTGAAGGGCTAGCGGGGGCGGGGGAGCAGTTCTTC
>TRBD2|TRBJ2-1|NA|TRBV4-3
CASSQGTSNTYNEQFF
TGCGCCAGCAGCCAAGGGACTAGCAACACCTACAATGAGCAGTTCTTC
>TRBD1|TRBJ2-7|NA|TRBV9
CASSKTGRYEQYF
TGTGCCAGCAGTAAGACAGGGCGCTACGAGCAGTACTTC
>NA|TRBJ2-2|NA|TRBV10-2
CASSESVTGELFF
TGCGCCAGCAGTGAGTCCGTCACCGGGGAGCTGTTTTTT
>NA|TRBJ2-1|NA|TRBV30
CAWSLLGESYNEQFF
TGTGCCTGGAGTTTACTAGGAGAGTCCTACAATGAGCAGTTCTTC
>TRBD1|TRBJ1-4|NA|TRBV6-5
CASSRQGGREKLFF
TGTGCCAGCAGTCGACAGGGCGGCCGTGAAAAACTGTTTTTT
>NA|TRBJ2-1|NA|TRBV4-1
CASRRDLYSYNEQFF
TGCGCCAGCAGGCGGGACCTCTACTCCTACAATGAGCAGTTCTTC
>TRBD2|TRBJ2-3|NA|TRBV28
CATTSGSTDTQYF
TGTGCCACCACTAGCGGGAGCACAGATACGCAGTATTTT
>NA|TRBJ2-2|NA|TRBV5-1
CAPDWGRDTGELFF
TGCGCCCCCGACTGGGGCAGGGACACCGGGGAGCTGTTTTTT
>TRBD1|TRBJ2-7|once|TRBV4-3
CASSQASGGGLVEQYF
TGCGCCAGCAGCCAAGCCTCAGGGGGCGGTCTGGTCGAGCAGTACTTC
>TRBD1|TRBJ1-1|few|TRBV28
CASSLGTGGEAFF
TGTGCCAGCAGTTTAGGGACAGGGGGAGAAGCTTTCTTT
>TRBD2|TRBJ2-3|NA|TRBV5-4
CASRPRSRAGGGTDTQYF
TGTGCCAGCAGGCCGCGCTCACGAGCGGGAGGAGGGACAGATACGCAGTATTTT
>NA|TRBJ1-5|NA|TRBV19
CATKGLGNQPQHF
TGTGCCACCAAGGGGCTTGGCAATCAGCCCCAGCATTTT
>TRBD2|TRBJ2-1|NA|TRBV7-9
CASSLGGGNEQFF
TGTGCCAGCAGCTTAGGGGGGGGGAATGAGCAGTTCTTC
>TRBD1|TRBJ1-4|NA|TRBV28
CASSTDRSNEKLFF
TGTGCCAGCAGTACGGACAGGAGTAATGAAAAACTGTTTTTT
>NA|TRBJ1-4|NA|TRBV7-3
CASSLSGRNNEKLFF
TGTGCCAGCAGCTTAAGTGGCAGAAATAATGAAAAACTGTTTTTT
>TRBD2|TRBJ2-1|once|TRBV6-1
CASKPGGYSYNEQFF
TGTGCCAGCAAACCGGGAGGTTACTCCTACAATGAGCAGTTCTTC
>NA|TRBJ1-2|NA|TRBV15
CATSRDWGTNGYTF
TGTGCCACCAGCAGAGATTGGGGGACAAATGGCTACACCTTC
>TRBD2|TRBJ2-1|NA|TRBV28
CASTRGGSSYNEQFF
TGTGCCAGCACCCGCGGGGGGAGCTCCTACAATGAGCAGTTCTTC
>NA|TRBJ2-6|NA|TRBV11-1
CASSHRGSGANVLTF
TGTGCCAGCAGCCACCGGGGGTCTGGGGCCAACGTCCTGACTTTC
>NA|TRBJ1-2|NA|TRBV10-3
CAITTGTGNYGYTF
TGTGCCATCACCACCGGGACTGGTAACTATGGCTACACCTTC